This T cell receptor (beta chain) was observed in a study of cytomegalovirus exposure and HLA in healthy donors. Study details: From donors who were HLA-typed, an early data release held 75 million to 85 million unique TCRs. Study-wide results and limits: The authors excluded some V segments, including TRBV6-2 and TRBV6-3, as indistinguishable. The study designated 160 or so TCR beta chains cytomegalovirus-associated.

Primers for the PCR totalled 60 Vbeta and 13 Jbeta. Sequenced by immunoSEQ multiplex PCR; TCRdb stores in-frame clones only, minus some. The sample has more than 150,000 clones; roughly 84% are singletons. The CDR3 runs 15 residues. The trim removed 4 bases at V and 4 bases at J, leaving 7 bases unmatched. Germline V lookup: CDR1 SGHNT, CDR2 YENEEA. As for this clone: Its specificity is unknown.

The clonotype comes from a boy aged 5 to 17 in good health and CMV-seronegative. The sequenced sample was PBMCs. This chain connects TRBV11-3 to TRBJ2-3, with 8 nucleotides matching TRBD1. The chain's CDR3 is CASSWSGGSSDTQYF. CDR3 nucleotide sequence: TGTGCCAGCAGCTGGTCAGGGGGCAGCTCAGATACGCAGTATTTT.